Listed below are T cell receptor beta chains from one sample, sequenced in a study of blood T cells in healthy people across ages. TCRdb recomputed calls from the 5' RACE reads with MiXCR, one row per CDR3 protein. Here the sample spans about 730,000 distinct CDR3 sequences, approximately 43% being singletons. Sample: blood. The source of these receptors is a woman in her fifties or sixties in good health. The CDR3 runs from the conserved cysteine through the conserved F or W. Each record gives: J gene, V gene, clone size, D gene, CDR3 DNA, CDR3 protein. D genes are given only for firm matches. Size is omitted from some rows. Given values are once, few, many or a class for expanded clones.

>TRBJ2-6|TRBV10-3|-|-
TGTGCCATCAAGGGTCCAGAACTCCTCTCTGGGGCCAACGTCCTGACTTTC
CAIKGPELLSGANVLTF
>TRBJ2-7|TRBV11-2|few|TRBD2
TGTGCCAGCAGCCGAAATGGACTAGCGGGAGTTGAGGAGCAGTACTTC
CASSRNGLAGVEEQYF
>TRBJ2-1|TRBV9|-|TRBD1
TGTGCCAGCAGCCCCCCACAGGGGTACAATGAGCAGTTCTTC
CASSPPQGYNEQFF
>TRBJ2-1|TRBV7-9|once|TRBD2
TGTGCCAGCTCTACCGGGGGGTCTTACAGTGAGCAGTTCTTC
CASSTGGSYSEQFF
>TRBJ1-5|TRBV20-1|few|TRBD1
TGCAGTGCTAGGCCCGGGACAGGGAATCAGCCCCAGCATTTT
CSARPGTGNQPQHF
>TRBJ2-5|TRBV29-1|-|-
TGCAGCGCCCATCTGGGGGGAGAGACCCAGTACTTC
CSAHLGGETQYF
>TRBJ2-1|TRBV5-1|-|TRBD2
TGCGCCAGCAGCTTGGTTGGGACTAGCGGGGGAAACAATGAGCAGTTCTTC
CASSLVGTSGGNNEQFF
>TRBJ1-1|TRBV20-1|-|-
TGCAGTGCTAGAGCCCGATGGAGCGGGGCGAACACTGAAGCTTTCTTT
CSARARWSGANTEAFF
>TRBJ2-5|TRBV9|-|TRBD1
TGTGCCAGCAGCGTAGCTGGGACAGGGTCAGAGACCCAGTACTTC
CASSVAGTGSETQYF
>TRBJ2-3|TRBV6-2/TRBV6-3|few|-
TGTGCCAGCAGTTACTCAGACTCCGGCACAGATACGCAGTATTTT
CASSYSDSGTDTQYF
>TRBJ2-3|TRBV6-5|-|TRBD1
TGTGCCAGCAGTTTGGGACAGCCCTCTAGCACAGATACGCAGTATTTT
CASSLGQPSSTDTQYF
>TRBJ2-3|TRBV10-1|few|-
TGCGCCAGCAGTGAGTCCGACGGTAGCACAGATACGCAGTATTTT
CASSESDGSTDTQYF
>TRBJ2-1|TRBV7-3|few|-
TGTGCCAGCAGCTTGGCCCACCCCCTAGCCGACTCCTACAATGAGCAGTTCTTC
CASSLAHPLADSYNEQFF
>TRBJ1-1|TRBV16|few|-
TGTGCCAGCAGGCGACAGAACACTGAAGCTTTCTTT
CASRRQNTEAFF
>TRBJ2-7|TRBV15|-|-
TGTGCCACCAGCAATAAGGGGATAGCGGTAGGGATTAACAATGAGCAGTACTTC
CATSNKGIAVGINNEQYF
>TRBJ2-3|TRBV2|-|-
TGTGCCAGCAGTGGGTATAGGAAACTGTATTTT
CASSGYRKLYF
>TRBJ2-1|TRBV11-2|few|-
TGTGCCAGCAGCTTCATCCCGGGACAAGAGCAGTTCTTC
CASSFIPGQEQFF
>TRBJ2-2|TRBV28|many|TRBD1
TGTGCCAGCAGGGCCGGGACAGGGCGGACCGGGGAGCTGTTTTTT
CASRAGTGRTGELFF
>TRBJ1-2|TRBV29-1|-|-
TGCAGCGTAGCTGTCTCCGGGGACTACACCTTC
CSVAVSGDYTF
>TRBJ2-3|TRBV4-2|-|-
TGTGCCAGCAGCCAAGGTGGGGCCGGATATAGCACAGATACGCAGTATTTT
CASSQGGAGYSTDTQYF
>TRBJ2-1|TRBV9|-|TRBD2
TGTGCCAGCAGTGTAGTGGCTAGCGGGAGTCAGCTTGCGTTGCATGAGCAGTTCTTC
CASSVVASGSQLALHEQFF
>TRBJ1-1|TRBV29-1|-|-
TGCAGCGTTGAATCAGGGGCCCCAGAAGCTTTCTTT
CSVESGAPEAFF
>TRBJ2-7|TRBV28|-|-
TGTGCCAGCAGTCCCGACAGGGACTTTCGCGAGCAGTACTTC
CASSPDRDFREQYF
>TRBJ1-5|TRBV10-3|few|-
TGTGCCATCAGTGAGTCTACCCAAGATCAGCCCCAGCATTTT
CAISESTQDQPQHF
>TRBJ2-1|TRBV10-1|-|TRBD2
TGCGCCAGCAGTGAGACTAGCGGGGGGGCCGCTGGTGAGCAGTTCTTC
CASSETSGGAAGEQFF
>TRBJ1-6|TRBV2|once|TRBD1
TGTGCCAGCAGTGGCGGACAGGGGGTTTGGAATTCACCCCTCCACTTT
CASSGGQGVWNSPLHF
>TRBJ2-7|TRBV20-1|many|TRBD2
TGCAGTGCTAGAGAGGGGCGGGGGGACTACGAGCAGTACTTC
CSAREGRGDYEQYF
>TRBJ1-4|TRBV7-2|-|-
TGTGCCAGCAGCTTAGACCGGGGAGCAAGGGGTGAAAAACTGTTTTTT
CASSLDRGARGEKLFF
>TRBJ1-2|TRBV6-1|-|-
TGTGCCAGCAGGATATCCCATGATAACTATGGCTACACCTTC
CASRISHDNYGYTF
>TRBJ2-1|TRBV7-2|-|-
TGTGCCAGCAGCTTAGCAGCAAGAAGGATCAATGAGCAGTTCTTC
CASSLAARRINEQFF
>TRBJ2-1|TRBV10-3|-|-
TGTGCCATAAAAAGAGGCGGACTAAACGCGAATGAGCAGTTCTTC
CAIKRGGLNANEQFF
>TRBJ1-6|TRBV12-3/TRBV12-4|-|-
TGTGCCAGCAGTTCGAGGACGTTCTCCTCACCCCTCCACTTT
CASSSRTFSSPLHF
>TRBJ2-1|TRBV6-2/TRBV6-3|-|TRBD2
TGTGCCAGCATTCCTAGCGGGAATGGTGAGCAGTTCTTC
CASIPSGNGEQFF
>TRBJ2-5|TRBV20-1|few|-
TGCAGTGCTAGTCTGGGCGGCCAAGAGACCCAGTACTTC
CSASLGGQETQYF
>TRBJ2-1|TRBV20-1|few|TRBD2
TGCAGTGCTAGAGATCCCACCTCGAGCGGGAGGGCTCGCAATGAGCAGTTCTTC
CSARDPTSSGRARNEQFF
>TRBJ2-7|TRBV27|-|TRBD1
TGTGCCAGCAGTTCCGGGACAGGGGTTAGCGAGCAGTACTTC
CASSSGTGVSEQYF
>TRBJ1-5|TRBV2|-|-
TGTGCCAGCAGTATCGCGAGTTCGCCCCAGCATTTT
CASSIASSPQHF
>TRBJ2-7|TRBV3-1|many|-
TGTGCCAGCAGCCAAGATACTCGCCCCTACGAGCAGTACTTC
CASSQDTRPYEQYF
>TRBJ2-5|TRBV7-2|few|-
TGTGCCAGCAGCCCCAGGTGGGGGCGGAAGACCCAGTACTTC
CASSPRWGRKTQYF
>TRBJ2-3|TRBV20-1|-|-
TGCAGTGCTAGCCTTCAGGTTGCCACAGATACGCAGTATTTT
CSASLQVATDTQYF
>TRBJ2-3|TRBV27|-|-
TGTGCCAGCAGTCACCGGGTAGGGGGACTCTCCGATACGCAGTATTTT
CASSHRVGGLSDTQYF
>TRBJ2-6|TRBV9|-|-
TGTGCCAGCAGCCCCGCCTTGGGGGGGGCGTTCTCTGGGGCCAACGTCCCGACTTTC
CASSPALGGAFSGANVPTF
>TRBJ2-3|TRBV4-1|many|TRBD2
TGCGCCAGCAGCCAAGAAGGCCTAGCGGGAGTCCCAGATACGCAGTATTTT
CASSQEGLAGVPDTQYF
>TRBJ2-1|TRBV10-3|-|-
TGTGCCATCACCAAGGAGGAAGTGATCAATGAGCAGTTCTTC
CAITKEEVINEQFF
>TRBJ2-5|TRBV6-6|-|-
TGTGCCAGCAGTTCCTCTACAGGGAGGCAGGCCCAGTACTTC
CASSSSTGRQAQYF